This TCR beta chain originates from a study of blood T cell repertoires in COVID-19. Study in general: Samples came from the United States, Italy and Spain, spanning acute and convalescent COVID-19.

The V gene lost 8 bases and the J gene lost 6 bases, with 14 bases spanning the gap. CDR3 length: 12 amino acids. In germline, CDR1 is KGHSH, CDR2 LQKENI. Original processing methods: Cell counts per sample came from amplifying reference gene primers. The data were produced by immunoSEQ multiplex PCR, yet TCRdb's version contains in-frame clones alone and is incomplete. For V, J and clone size, that table is used; D and trimming come from the DNA. The sample includes approximately 180,000 clones, 85% to 90% seen only once; the top ten take 15% to 20%. The Seattle site enrolled patients during active infection and followed them longitudinally.

Sequencing was done on a sample of peripheral blood. The TCR originated in a person aged 65-85 years with COVID-19, enrolled during active disease. The V and J genes are TRBV18 and TRBJ2-7; D is ambiguous. CDR3 loop: CASTQNGFEQYF. In DNA form, the CDR3 reads TGTGCCAGCACCCAAAACGGTTTCGAGCAGTACTTC.